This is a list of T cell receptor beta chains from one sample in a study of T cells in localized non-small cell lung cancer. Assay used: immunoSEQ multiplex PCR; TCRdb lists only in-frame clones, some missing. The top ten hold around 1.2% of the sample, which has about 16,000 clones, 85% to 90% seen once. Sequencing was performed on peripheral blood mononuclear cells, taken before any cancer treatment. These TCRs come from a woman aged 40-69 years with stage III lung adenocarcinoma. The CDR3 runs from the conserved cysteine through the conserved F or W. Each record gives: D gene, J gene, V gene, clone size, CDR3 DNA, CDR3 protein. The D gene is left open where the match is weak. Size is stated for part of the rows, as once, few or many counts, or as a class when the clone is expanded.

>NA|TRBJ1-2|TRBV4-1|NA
TGCGCCAGCAGCCAGGTCGGACGGACAAACTATGGCTACACCTTC
CASSQVGRTNYGYTF
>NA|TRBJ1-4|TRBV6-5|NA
TGTGCCAGCAGCCGCGCCCGTGTTATCCGGGAAAAACTGTTTTTT
CASSRARVIREKLFF
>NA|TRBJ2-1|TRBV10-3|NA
TGTGCCATCAGTCACGGGAGTTCCTACAATGAGCAGTTCTTC
CAISHGSSYNEQFF
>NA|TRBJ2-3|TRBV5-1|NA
TGCGCCAGCAGCTTGGTTACAGGCTCTTTCACAGATACGCAGTATTTT
CASSLVTGSFTDTQYF
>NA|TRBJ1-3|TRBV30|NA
TGTGCCTGGAGAGGGAGCGGAAACACCATATATTTT
CAWRGSGNTIYF
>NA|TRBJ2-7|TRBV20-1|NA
TGCAGTGCTCCCAGGGGCTACGAGCAGTACTTC
CSAPRGYEQYF
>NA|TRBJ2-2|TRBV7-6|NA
TGTGCCAGCAGCTTAGGAGCCTACACCGGGGAGCTGTTTTTT
CASSLGAYTGELFF
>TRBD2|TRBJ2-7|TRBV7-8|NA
TGTGCCAGCAGCTTAGTAGCGGGGGCGACGAGCTCCTACGAGCAGTACTTC
CASSLVAGATSSYEQYF
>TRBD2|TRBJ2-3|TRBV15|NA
TGTGCCACCAGCAGAGATTCTCTAGCGGGAAGTCTAGATACGCAGTATTTT
CATSRDSLAGSLDTQYF
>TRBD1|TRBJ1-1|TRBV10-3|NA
TGTGCCATCAAACCGGGACAGGGGGCCGGGAACACTGAAGCTTTCTTT
CAIKPGQGAGNTEAFF
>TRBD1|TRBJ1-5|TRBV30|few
TGTGCTTGGGACAGGGGTCGGAGTAGCAATCAGCCCCAGCATTTT
CAWDRGRSSNQPQHF
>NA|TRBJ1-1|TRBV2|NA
TGTCTTTACGGGAACAGGGAAATTTCTGAAGCTTTCTTT
CLYGNREISEAFF
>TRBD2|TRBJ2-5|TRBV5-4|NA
TGTGCCAGCAGCTTGGGGCTAGCGGGTGCGCCCAGACAAGAGACCCAGTACTTC
CASSLGLAGAPRQETQYF
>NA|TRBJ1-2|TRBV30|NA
TGTGCCGGGGGTAGGCCGGGAACTAACTATGGCTACACCTTC
CAGGRPGTNYGYTF
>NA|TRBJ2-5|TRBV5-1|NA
TGCGCCAGCAGCTTGAACACCCGGGAAGAGACCCAGTACTTC
CASSLNTREETQYF
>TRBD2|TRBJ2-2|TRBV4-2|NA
TGTGCCAGCAGCCAAGATAGCAGCGGGAGGGCTCAGAACACCGGGGAGCTGTTTTTT
CASSQDSSGRAQNTGELFF
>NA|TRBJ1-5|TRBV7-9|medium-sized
TGTGCCAGCAGCTTAGGACAGAATCAGCCCCAGCATTTT
CASSLGQNQPQHF
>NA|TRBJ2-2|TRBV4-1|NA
TGCGCCAGCAGCCAAGTGGGAGCAGGGGTCGCCACCGGGGAGCTGTTTTTT
CASSQVGAGVATGELFF
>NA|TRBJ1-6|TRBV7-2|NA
TGTGCCAGCAGCTTAGTCCTGGGATACAATTCACCCCTCCACTTT
CASSLVLGYNSPLHF
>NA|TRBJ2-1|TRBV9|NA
TGTGCCAGCAGCGTAGTGTCCGGCCCCGGGGGCGGGCAGTTCTTC
CASSVVSGPGGGQFF
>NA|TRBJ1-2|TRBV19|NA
TGTGCCAGTAGTGACAGGCCGGCTAACTATGGCTACACCTTC
CASSDRPANYGYTF
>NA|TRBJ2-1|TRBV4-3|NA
TGCGCCAGCAGCCAAGGACCAGGAGGGCAGTTCTTC
CASSQGPGGQFF
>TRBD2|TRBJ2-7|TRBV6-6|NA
TGTGCCAGCAGTTACTTAGGACTAGCGGGAGGGCCCCTGTACTTC
CASSYLGLAGGPLYF
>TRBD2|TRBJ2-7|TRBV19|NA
TGTGCCAGTAGTATTAGCGGGAGCTCCTACGAGCAGTACTTC
CASSISGSSYEQYF
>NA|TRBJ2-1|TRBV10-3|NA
TGTGCCATCAGTGACCCACGACTAGATGAGCAGTTCTTC
CAISDPRLDEQFF
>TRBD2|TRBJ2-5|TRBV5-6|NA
TGTGCCAGCAGCGGACTACTAGCGGGGGACAGTGGGACCCAGTACTTC
CASSGLLAGDSGTQYF
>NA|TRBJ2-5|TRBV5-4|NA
TGTGCCAGCAGCGACCGGGAGACCCAGTACTTC
CASSDRETQYF
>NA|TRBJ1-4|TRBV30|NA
TGTGCCTGGAGCGCCGAGGGTGAAAAACTGTTTTTT
CAWSAEGEKLFF
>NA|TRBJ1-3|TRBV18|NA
TGTGCCAACTCACCGGGAGGGCCGGGAAACACCATATATTTT
CANSPGGPGNTIYF
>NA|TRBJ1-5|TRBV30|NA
TGTGCCTGGAGTGGGGGGGGGACCCAGCATTTT
CAWSGGGTQHF
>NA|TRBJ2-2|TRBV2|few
TGTGCCAGCAGAGACAGGGAGGGGGTAGTAGGCGGGGAGCTGTTTTTT
CASRDREGVVGGELFF
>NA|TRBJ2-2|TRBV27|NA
TGTGCCAGCAGCAAAGACAGAGGTGGCACCGGGGAGCTGTTTTTT
CASSKDRGGTGELFF
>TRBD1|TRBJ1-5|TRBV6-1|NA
TGTGCCAGCAGTGAGACGAACAGGGGGCTAAATCAGCCCCAGCATTTT
CASSETNRGLNQPQHF
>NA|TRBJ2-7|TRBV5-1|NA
TGCGCCAGCAGCTTGATTCCGGGGATCTCCTACGAGCAGTACTTC
CASSLIPGISYEQYF
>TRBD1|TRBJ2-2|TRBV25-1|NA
TGTGCCTCGAAGGGACAGGGAGTCGGCGGGGAGCTGTTTTTT
CASKGQGVGGELFF
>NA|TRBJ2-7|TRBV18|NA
TGTGCCAGCTCACCATGGGGTAGCTCCTACGAGCAGTACTTC
CASSPWGSSYEQYF
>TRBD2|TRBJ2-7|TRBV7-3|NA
TGTGCCAGCAGCCCCACCGGGACTAGCGGGGTTGGCGAGCAGTACTTC
CASSPTGTSGVGEQYF
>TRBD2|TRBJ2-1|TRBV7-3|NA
TGTGCCAGCAGCCCCCAGAGGACTAGCGGGGGCCGCAATGAGCAGTTCTTC
CASSPQRTSGGRNEQFF
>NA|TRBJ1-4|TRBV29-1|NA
TGCAGCGTTGAAGAGGGAGGAAATGAAAAACTGTTTTTT
CSVEEGGNEKLFF
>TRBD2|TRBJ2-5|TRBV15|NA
TGTGCCACCAGCTCCCGACTAGCGGGGGCAAGAGAGACCCAGTACTTC
CATSSRLAGARETQYF